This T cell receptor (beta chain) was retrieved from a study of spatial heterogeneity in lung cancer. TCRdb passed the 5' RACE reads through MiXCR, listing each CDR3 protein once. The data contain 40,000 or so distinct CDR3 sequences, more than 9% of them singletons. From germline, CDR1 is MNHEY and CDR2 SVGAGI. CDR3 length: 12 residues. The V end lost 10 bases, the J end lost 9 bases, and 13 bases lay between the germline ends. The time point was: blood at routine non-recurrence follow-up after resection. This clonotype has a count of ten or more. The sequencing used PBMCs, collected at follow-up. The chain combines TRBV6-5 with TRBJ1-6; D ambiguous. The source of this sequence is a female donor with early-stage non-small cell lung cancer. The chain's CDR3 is CATYGRSSPLHF. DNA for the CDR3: TGTGCCACCTACGGGAGGTCTTCACCCCTCCACTTT.